This T cell receptor (beta chain) was captured by sequencing in a study of cytomegalovirus exposure and HLA in healthy donors. Findings and caveats of the study: Excluded were some V segments that proved indistinguishable, including TRBV6-2 and TRBV6-3.

Note on this clone: The antigen remains undetermined.

The PCR ran on 60 Vbeta and 13 Jbeta primers. TCRdb's copy holds only in-frame clones and misses some; the assay was immunoSEQ multiplex PCR. This table holds about 140,000 clones, roughly 68% found once. Germline CDR1 reads LNHDA; CDR2 reads SQIVND (reference sequence). J gave up 2 bases and V 6 bases, and 9 bases lay outside the gene matches. There are 15 residues in the CDR3. The source material was PBMCs. The TCR sequence derives from a man aged 25 to 45 in good health and CMV-seropositive. The chain links TRBV19 to TRBJ2-7; TRBD1 aligns across 8 bases. DNA for the CDR3: TGTGCCAGTAGCCTCGGGACAGGCGCAACCTACGAGCAGTACTTC. Residues: CASSLGTGATYEQYF.